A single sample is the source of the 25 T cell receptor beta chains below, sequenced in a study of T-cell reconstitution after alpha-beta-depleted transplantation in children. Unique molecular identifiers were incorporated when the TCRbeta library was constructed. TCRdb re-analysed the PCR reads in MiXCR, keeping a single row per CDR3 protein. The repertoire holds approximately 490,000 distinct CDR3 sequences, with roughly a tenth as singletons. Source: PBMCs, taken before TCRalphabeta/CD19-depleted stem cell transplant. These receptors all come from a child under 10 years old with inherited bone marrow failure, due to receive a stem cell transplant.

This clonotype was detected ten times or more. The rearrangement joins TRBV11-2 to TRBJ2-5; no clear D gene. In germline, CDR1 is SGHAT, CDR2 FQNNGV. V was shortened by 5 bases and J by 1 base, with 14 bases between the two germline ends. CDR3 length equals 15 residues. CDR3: CASSPFAGTQETQYF. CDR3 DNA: TGTGCCAGCAGCCCTTTTGCAGGTACCCAAGAGACCCAGTACTTC.

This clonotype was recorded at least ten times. CDR3 nucleotide sequence: TGCGCCAGTTACCGGCCCGAGGACGCTTACGAGCAGTACTTC. Its protein is CASYRPEDAYEQYF. V usage is TRBV10-2 and J usage is TRBJ2-7, with D unresolved. V lost 9 bases to trimming and J lost 4 bases, with 19 bases between them. Germline CDR1 and CDR2: WSHSY and SAAADI. The CDR3 is 14 amino acids.

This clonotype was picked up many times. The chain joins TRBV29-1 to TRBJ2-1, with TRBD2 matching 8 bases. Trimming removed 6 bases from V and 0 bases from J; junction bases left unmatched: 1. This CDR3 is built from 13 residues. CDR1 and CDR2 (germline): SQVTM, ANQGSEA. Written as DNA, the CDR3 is TGCAGCGTGAGCGGGAGCTCCTACAATGAGCAGTTCTTC. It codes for CSVSGSSYNEQFF.

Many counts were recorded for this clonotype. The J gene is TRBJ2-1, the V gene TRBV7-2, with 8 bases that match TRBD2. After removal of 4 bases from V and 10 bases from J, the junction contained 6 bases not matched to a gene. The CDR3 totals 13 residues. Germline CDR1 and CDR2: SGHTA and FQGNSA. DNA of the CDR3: TGTGCCAGCAGCTCTTACCGGACTAGCGAGCAGTTCTTC. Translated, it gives CASSSYRTSEQFF. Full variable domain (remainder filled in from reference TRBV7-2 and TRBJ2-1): GAGVSQSPSNKVTEKGKDVELRCDPISGHTALYWYRQSLGQGLEFLIYFQGNSAPDKSGLPSDRFSAERTGGSVSTLTIQRTQQEDSAVYLCASSSYRTSEQFFGPGTRLTVL.

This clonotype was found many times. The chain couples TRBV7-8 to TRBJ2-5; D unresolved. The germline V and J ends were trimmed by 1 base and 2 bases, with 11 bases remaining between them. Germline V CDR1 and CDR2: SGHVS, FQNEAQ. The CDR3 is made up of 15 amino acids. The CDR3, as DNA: TGTGCCAGCAGCTTAGGTAGCCTTTTACAAGAGACCCAGTACTTC. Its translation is CASSLGSLLQETQYF.

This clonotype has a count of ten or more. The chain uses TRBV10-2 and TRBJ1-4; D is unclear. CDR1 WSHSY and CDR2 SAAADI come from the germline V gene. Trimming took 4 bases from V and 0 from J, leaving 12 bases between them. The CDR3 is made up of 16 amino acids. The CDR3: CASSAPLATTNEKLFF. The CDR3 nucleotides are TGCGCCAGCAGTGCCCCTTTGGCGACAACTAATGAAAAACTGTTTTTT.

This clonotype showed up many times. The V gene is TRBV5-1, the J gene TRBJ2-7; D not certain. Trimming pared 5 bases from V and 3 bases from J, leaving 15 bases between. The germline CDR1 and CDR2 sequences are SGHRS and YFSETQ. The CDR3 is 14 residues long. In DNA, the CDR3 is TGCGCCAGCAGTCAGTCGGCGGTCCTCTACGAGCAGTACTTC. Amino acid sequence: CASSQSAVLYEQYF.

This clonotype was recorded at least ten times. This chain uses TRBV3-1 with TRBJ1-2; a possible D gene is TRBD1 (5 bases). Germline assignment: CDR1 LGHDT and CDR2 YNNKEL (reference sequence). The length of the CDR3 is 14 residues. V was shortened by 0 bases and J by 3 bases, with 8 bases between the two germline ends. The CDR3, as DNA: TGTGCCAGCAGCCAAGAAGGGGTTCACTATGGCTACACCTTC. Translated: CASSQEGVHYGYTF.

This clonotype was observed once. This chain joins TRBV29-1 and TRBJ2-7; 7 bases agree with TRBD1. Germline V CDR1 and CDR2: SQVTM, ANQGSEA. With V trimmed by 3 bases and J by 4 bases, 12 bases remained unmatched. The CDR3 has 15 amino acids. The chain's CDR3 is CSVDRGSGGQYEQYF. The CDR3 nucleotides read TGCAGCGTTGACAGGGGGTCAGGGGGACAATACGAGCAGTACTTC.

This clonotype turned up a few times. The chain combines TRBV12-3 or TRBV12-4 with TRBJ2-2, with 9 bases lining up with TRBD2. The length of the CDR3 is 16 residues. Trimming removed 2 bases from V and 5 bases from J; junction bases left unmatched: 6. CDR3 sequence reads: CASSLYRLAVTGELFF. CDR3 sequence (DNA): TGTGCCAGCAGTTTATATCGACTAGCGGTAACCGGGGAGCTGTTTTTT.

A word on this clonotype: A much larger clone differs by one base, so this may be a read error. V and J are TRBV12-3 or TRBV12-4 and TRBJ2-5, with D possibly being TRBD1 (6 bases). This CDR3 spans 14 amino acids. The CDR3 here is CDSSPPQGQETQYF. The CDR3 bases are TGTGACAGCAGTCCGCCACAGGGCCAAGAGACCCAGTACTTC.

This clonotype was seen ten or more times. CDR3 amino acids: CASSLLHEQFF. CDR3 in DNA: TGTGCCAGCAGCTTGTTACATGAGCAGTTCTTC. The chain has TRBV5-4 and TRBJ2-1; D remains unclear. Germline CDR1 reads SGHNT; CDR2 reads YYREEE (reference sequence). The CDR3 loop spans 11 amino acids. V was trimmed by 1 base and J by 8 bases, leaving 4 bases between them.

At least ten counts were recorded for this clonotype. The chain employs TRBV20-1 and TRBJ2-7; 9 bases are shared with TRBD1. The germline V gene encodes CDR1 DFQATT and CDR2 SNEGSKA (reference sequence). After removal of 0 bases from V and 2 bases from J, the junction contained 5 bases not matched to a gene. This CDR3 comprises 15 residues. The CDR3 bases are TGCAGTGCTAGAGATTCGGGACAGGGAGCCTACGAGCAGTACTTC. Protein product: CSARDSGQGAYEQYF.

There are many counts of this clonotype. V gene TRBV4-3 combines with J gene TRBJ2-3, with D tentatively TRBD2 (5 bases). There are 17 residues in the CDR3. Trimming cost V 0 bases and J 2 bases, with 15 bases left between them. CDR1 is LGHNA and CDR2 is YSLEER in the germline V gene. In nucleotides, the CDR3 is TGCGCCAGCAGCCAAGACGGCGGGCGTCTAGACACAGATACGCAGTATTTT. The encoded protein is CASSQDGGRLDTDTQYF.

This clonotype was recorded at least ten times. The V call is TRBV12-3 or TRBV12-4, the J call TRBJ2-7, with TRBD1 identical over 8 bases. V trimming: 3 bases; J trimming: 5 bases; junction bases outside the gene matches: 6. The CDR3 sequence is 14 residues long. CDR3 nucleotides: TGTGCCAGCAGTTTTCGACAGGGGAAAGACGAGCAGTACTTC. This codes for CASSFRQGKDEQYF.

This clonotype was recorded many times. The CDR3 region has the DNA TGCAGCGTGTGGACTCACTTCACTGAAGCTTTCTTT. It translates to CSVWTHFTEAFF. The chain recombines TRBV29-1 with TRBJ1-1, with no clear D. Germline CDR1 SQVTM, CDR2 ANQGSEA. The germline V and J ends were trimmed by 6 bases and 4 bases, with 12 bases remaining between them. This CDR3 comprises 12 residues.

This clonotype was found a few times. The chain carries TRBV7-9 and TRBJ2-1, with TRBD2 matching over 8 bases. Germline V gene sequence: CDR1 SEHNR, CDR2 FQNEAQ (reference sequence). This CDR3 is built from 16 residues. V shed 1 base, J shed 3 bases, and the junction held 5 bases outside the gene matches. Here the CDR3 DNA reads TGTGCCAGCAGCTTAGGAAGGACTAGCCGCTACAATGAGCAGTTCTTC. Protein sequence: CASSLGRTSRYNEQFF.

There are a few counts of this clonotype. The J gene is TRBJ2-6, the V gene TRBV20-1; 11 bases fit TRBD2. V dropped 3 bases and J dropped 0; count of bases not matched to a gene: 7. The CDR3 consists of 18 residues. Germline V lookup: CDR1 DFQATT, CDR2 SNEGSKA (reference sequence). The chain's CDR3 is CSASWTSGSFSGANVLTF. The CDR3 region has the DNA TGCAGTGCTAGCTGGACTAGCGGGTCCTTCTCTGGGGCCAACGTCCTGACTTTC.

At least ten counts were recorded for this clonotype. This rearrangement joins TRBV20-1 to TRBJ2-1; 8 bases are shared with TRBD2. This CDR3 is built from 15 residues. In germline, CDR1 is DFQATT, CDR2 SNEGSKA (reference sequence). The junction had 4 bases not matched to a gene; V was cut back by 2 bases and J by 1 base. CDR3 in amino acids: CSARKGTRSYNEQFF. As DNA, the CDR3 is TGCAGTGCTAGAAAAGGGACTAGGTCCTACAATGAGCAGTTCTTC.

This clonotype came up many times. Here the CDR3 reads CASSQETGNEQYF. CDR3 sequence (DNA): TGCGCCAGCAGCCAGGAGACAGGGAACGAGCAGTACTTC. This chain joins TRBV4-3 and TRBJ2-7, with TRBD1 matching over 7 bases. Trimming took 3 bases from V and 5 from J; bases not matched to a gene: 4. Germline CDR1 and CDR2: LGHNA and YSLEER. The CDR3 covers 13 residues.

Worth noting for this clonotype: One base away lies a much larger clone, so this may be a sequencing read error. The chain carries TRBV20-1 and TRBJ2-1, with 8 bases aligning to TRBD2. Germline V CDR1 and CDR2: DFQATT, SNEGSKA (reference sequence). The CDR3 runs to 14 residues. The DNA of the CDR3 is TGCTGTGCTAGGGGAGCGGGAGCCTACAATGAGCAGTTCTTC. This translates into CCARGAGAYNEQFF.

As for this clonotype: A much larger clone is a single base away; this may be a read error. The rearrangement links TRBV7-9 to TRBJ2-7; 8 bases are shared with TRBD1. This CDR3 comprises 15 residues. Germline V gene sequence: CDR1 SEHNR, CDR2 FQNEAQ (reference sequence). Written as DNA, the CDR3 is TGTGTCAGCAGCCACCCGGGACAGGAATCCTACGAGCAGTACTTC. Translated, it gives CVSSHPGQESYEQYF.

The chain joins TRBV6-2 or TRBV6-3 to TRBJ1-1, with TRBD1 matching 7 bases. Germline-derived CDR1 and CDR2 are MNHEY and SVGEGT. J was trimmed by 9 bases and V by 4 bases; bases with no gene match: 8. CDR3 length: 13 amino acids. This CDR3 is CASSFRQGKKAFF. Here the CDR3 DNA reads TGTGCCAGCAGTTTCAGACAGGGCAAAAAAGCTTTCTTT.

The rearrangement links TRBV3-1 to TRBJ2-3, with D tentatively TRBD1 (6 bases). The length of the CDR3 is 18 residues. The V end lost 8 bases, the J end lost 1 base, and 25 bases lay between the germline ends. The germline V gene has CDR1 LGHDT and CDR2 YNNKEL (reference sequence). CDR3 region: CASFPGVGALLGTDTQYF. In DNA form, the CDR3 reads TGTGCCAGCTTCCCAGGGGTTGGGGCTTTACTCGGCACAGATACGCAGTATTTT.

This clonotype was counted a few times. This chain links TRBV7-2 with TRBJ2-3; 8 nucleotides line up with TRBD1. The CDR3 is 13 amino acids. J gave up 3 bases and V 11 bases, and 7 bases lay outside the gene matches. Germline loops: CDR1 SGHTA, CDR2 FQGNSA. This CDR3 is CALDRELTDTQYF. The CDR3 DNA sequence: TGTGCCCTGGACAGGGAGTTAACAGATACGCAGTATTTT.